This TCR beta chain was sequenced for a study of vaccination and CD4 T cells after COVID-19. Per germline, CDR1 DFQATT and CDR2 SNEGSKA (reference sequence). V dropped 6 bases and J dropped 1 base, with 17 bases sitting between them. This CDR3 contains 15 residues. This clonotype was seen more than once but under ten times. Antigen: not known. The treatment was: roughly 10-day PBMC culture with coronavirus spike peptide pools or control peptides (ViraFEST assay). The Oncomine TCR Beta short-read assay was applied to DNA of cultured CD4+ T cells. From the PCR reads, TCRdb called clonotypes with MiXCR, one entry per CDR3 protein. Of fewer than 20,000 distinct CDR3 sequences in the sample, roughly 51% were seen once.

This specimen was cultured CD4+ T cells from blood, taken after SARS-CoV-2 vaccination. The chain carries TRBV20-1 and TRBJ2-3; TRBD1 is a possible D gene (6 bases). The TCR comes from a human donor with COVID-19. The CDR3 DNA reads TGCAGTGCCTACGCCGTGGGGGCCGGCACAGATACGCAGTATTTT. This gives the protein CSAYAVGAGTDTQYF.